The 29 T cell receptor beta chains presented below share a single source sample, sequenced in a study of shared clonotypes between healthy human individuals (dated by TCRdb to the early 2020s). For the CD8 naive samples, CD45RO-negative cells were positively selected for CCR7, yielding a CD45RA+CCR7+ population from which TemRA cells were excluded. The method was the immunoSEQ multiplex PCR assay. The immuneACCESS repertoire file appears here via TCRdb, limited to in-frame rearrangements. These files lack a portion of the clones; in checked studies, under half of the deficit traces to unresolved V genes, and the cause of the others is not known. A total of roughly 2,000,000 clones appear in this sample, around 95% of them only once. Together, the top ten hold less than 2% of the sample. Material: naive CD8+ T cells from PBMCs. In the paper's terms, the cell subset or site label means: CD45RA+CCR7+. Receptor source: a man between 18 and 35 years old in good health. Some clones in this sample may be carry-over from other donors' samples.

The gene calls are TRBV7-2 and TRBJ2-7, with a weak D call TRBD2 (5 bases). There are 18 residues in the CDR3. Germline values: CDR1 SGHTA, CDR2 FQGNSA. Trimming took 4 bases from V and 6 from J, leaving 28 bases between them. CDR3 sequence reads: CASSSALRGISILSEQYF. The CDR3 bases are TGTGCCAGCAGCTCCGCGTTAAGAGGGATCTCCATTCTTTCCGAGCAGTACTTC.

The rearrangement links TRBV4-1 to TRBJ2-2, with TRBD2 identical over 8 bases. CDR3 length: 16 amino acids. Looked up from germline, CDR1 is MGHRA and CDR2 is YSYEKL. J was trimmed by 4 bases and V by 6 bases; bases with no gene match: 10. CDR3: CASSLGLEIGTGELFF. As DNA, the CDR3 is TGCGCCAGCAGTCTGGGACTAGAGATCGGCACCGGGGAGCTGTTTTTT.

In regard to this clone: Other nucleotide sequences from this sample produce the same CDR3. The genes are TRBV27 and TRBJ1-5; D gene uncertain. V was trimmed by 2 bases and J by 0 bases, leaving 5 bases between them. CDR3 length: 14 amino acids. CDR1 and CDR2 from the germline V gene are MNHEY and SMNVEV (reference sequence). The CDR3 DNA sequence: TGTGCCAGCAGTTTAGGTTTTAGCAATCAGCCCCAGCATTTT. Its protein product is CASSLGFSNQPQHF.

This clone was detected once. CDR3: CASSHTAGVSYNEQFF. CDR3 coding DNA: TGTGCCAGCAGCCACACAGCGGGAGTATCCTACAATGAGCAGTTCTTC. The rearrangement uses TRBV4-2 and TRBJ2-1, with 8 positions matching TRBD2. The CDR3 runs 16 residues. Germline lookup yields CDR1 LGHNA and CDR2 YNFKEQ. V was clipped by 3 bases and J by 1 base; unmatched bases: 5.

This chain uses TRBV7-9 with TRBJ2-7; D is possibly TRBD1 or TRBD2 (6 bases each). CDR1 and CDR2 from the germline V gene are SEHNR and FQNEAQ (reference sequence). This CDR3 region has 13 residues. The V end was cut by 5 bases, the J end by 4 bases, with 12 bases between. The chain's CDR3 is CASSRGVDYEQYF. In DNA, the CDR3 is TGTGCCAGCAGCAGGGGGGTGGATTACGAGCAGTACTTC. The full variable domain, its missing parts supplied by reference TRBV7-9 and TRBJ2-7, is DTGVSQNPRHKITKRGQNVTFRCDPISEHNRLYWYRQTLGQGPEFLTYFQNEAQLEKSRLLSDRFSAERPKGSFSTLEIQRTEQGDSAMYLCASSRGVDYEQYFGPGTRLTVT.

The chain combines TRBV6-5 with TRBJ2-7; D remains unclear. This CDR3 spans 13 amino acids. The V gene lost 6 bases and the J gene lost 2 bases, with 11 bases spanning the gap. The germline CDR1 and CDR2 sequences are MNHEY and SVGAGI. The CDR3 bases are TGTGCCAGCAGCCCCCAAGGACCCTACGAGCAGTACTTC. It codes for CASSPQGPYEQYF.

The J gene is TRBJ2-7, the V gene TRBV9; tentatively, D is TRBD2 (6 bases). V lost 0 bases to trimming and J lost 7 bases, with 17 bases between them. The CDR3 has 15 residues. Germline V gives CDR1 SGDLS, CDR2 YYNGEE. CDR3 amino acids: CASSVGAGTPGEQYF. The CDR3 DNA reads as TGTGCCAGCAGCGTAGGTGCGGGAACGCCGGGGGAGCAGTACTTC.

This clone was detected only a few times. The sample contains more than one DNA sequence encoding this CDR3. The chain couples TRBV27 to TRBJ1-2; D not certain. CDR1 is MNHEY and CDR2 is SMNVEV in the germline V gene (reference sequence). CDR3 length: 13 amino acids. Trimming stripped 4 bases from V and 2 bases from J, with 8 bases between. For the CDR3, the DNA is TGTGCCAGCAGTTCTCGGGGAAACTATGGCTACACCTTC. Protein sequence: CASSSRGNYGYTF.

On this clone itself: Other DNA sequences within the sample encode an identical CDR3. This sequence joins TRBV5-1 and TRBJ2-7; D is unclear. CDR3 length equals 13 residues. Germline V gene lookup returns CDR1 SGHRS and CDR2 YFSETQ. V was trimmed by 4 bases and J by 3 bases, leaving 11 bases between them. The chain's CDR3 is CASSLGSGYEQYF. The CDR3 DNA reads TGCGCCAGCAGCCTGGGCAGTGGCTACGAGCAGTACTTC.

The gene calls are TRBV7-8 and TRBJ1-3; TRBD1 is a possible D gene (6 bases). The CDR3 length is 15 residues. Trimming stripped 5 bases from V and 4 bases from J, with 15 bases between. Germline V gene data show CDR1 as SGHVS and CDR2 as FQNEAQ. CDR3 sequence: CASSPPWGAGNTIYF. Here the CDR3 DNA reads TGTGCCAGCAGCCCACCTTGGGGGGCAGGAAACACCATATATTTT.

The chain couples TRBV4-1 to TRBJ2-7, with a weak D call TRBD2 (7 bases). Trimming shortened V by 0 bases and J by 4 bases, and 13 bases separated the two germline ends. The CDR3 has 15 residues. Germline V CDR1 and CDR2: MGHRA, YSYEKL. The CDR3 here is CASSQDIGGGYEQYF. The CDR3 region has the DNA TGCGCCAGCAGCCAAGATATAGGGGGGGGATACGAGCAGTACTTC.

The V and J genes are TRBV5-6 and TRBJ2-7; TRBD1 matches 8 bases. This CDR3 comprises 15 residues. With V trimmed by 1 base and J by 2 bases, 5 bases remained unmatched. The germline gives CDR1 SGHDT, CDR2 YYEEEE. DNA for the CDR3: TGTGCCAGCAGCTTGACCACAGGGGGTCCCTACGAGCAGTACTTC. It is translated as CASSLTTGGPYEQYF.

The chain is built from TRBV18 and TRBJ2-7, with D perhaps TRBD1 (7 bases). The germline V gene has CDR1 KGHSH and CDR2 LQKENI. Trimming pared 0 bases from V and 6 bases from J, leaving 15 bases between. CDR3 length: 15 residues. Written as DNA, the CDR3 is TGTGCCAGCTCACCACCCCCAGGCCAGGGGGGCGAGCAGTACTTC. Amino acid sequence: CASSPPPGQGGEQYF.

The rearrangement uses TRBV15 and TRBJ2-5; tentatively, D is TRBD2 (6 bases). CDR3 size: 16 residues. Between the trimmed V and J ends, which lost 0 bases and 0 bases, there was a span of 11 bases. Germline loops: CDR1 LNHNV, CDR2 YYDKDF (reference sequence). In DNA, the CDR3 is TGTGCCACCAGCAGAGATCTTGGAGGGAACCAAGAGACCCAGTACTTC. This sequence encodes CATSRDLGGNQETQYF. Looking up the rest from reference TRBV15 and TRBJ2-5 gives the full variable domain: DAMVIQNPRYQVTQFGKPVTLSCSQTLNHNVMYWYQQKSSQAPKLLFHYYDKDFNNEADTPDNFQSRRPNTSFCFLDIRSPGLGDTAMYLCATSRDLGGNQETQYFGPGTRLLVL.

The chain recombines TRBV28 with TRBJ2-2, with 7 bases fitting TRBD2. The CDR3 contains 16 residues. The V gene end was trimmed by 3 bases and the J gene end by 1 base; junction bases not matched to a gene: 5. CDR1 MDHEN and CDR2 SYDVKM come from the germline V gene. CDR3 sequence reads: CASSFGREKNTGELFF. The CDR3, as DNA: TGTGCCAGCAGTTTTGGGCGGGAGAAGAACACCGGGGAGCTGTTTTTT.

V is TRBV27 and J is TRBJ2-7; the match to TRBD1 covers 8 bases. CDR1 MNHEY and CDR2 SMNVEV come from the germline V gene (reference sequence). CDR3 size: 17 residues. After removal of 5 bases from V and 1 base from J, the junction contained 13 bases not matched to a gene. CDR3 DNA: TGTGCCAGCAGTCCCGTCCGGGTCCAGGGGGCGTCCTACGAGCAGTACTTC. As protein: CASSPVRVQGASYEQYF.

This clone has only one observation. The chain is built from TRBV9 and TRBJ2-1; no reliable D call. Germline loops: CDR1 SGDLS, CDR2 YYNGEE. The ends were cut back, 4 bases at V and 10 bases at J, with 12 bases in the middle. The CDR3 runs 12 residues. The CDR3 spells CASSSPAPEQFF. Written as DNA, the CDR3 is TGTGCCAGCAGCTCACCCGCCCCCGAGCAGTTCTTC.

The CDR3 loop reads CASSLGREGPQGFF. In DNA form, the CDR3 reads TGTGCCAGCAGCTTGGGGCGGGAGGGCCCTCAGGGGTTCTTC. The chain is built from TRBV7-9 and TRBJ2-1; 9 nucleotides line up with TRBD2. This CDR3 is built from 14 residues. Germline CDR1 is SEHNR and CDR2 is FQNEAQ (reference sequence). The V segment lost 3 bases and the J segment 15 bases; nucleotides outside the gene matches: 12.

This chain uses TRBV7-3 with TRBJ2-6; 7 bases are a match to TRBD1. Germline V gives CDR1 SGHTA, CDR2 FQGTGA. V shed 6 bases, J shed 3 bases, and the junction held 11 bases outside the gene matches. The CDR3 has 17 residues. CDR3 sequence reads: CASSSTDRAYGANVLTF. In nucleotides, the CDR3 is TGTGCCAGCAGTTCTACTGACAGGGCGTATGGGGCCAACGTCCTGACTTTC.

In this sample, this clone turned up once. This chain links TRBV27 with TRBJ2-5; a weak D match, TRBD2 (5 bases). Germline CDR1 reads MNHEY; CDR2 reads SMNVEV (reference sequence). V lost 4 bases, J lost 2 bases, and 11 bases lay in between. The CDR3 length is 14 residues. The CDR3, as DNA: TGTGCCAGCAGTTATCTCGGGGAACAAGAGACCCAGTACTTC. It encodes CASSYLGEQETQYF.

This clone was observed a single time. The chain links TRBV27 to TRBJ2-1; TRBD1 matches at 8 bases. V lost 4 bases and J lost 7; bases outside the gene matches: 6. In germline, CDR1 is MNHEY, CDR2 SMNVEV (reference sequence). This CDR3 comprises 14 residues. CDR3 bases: TGTGCCAGCAGTTCAGGACAGGGTTGGAATGAGCAGTTCTTC. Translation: CASSSGQGWNEQFF.

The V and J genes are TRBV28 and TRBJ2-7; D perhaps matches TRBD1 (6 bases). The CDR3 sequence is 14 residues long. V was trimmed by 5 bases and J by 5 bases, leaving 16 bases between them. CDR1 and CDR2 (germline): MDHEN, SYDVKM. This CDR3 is CASSGIRKGDEQYF. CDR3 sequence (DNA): TGTGCCAGCAGTGGGATACGGAAGGGGGACGAGCAGTACTTC.

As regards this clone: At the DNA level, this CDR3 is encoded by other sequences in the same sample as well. The chain's CDR3 is CASSEGYEQYF. As DNA, the CDR3 is TGCGCCAGCAGTGAAGGCTACGAGCAGTACTTC. This chain uses TRBV10-2 with TRBJ2-7; D unresolved. From germline, CDR1 is WSHSY and CDR2 SAAADI. The CDR3 has 11 amino acids. Trimming took 3 bases from V and 3 from J, leaving 3 bases between them.

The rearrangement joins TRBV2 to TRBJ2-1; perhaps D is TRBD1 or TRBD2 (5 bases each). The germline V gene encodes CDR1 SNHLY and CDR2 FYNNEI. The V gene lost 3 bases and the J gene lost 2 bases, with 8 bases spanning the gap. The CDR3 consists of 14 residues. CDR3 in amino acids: CASSEGVTYNEQFF. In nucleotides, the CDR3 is TGTGCCAGCAGTGAGGGGGTCACCTACAATGAGCAGTTCTTC.

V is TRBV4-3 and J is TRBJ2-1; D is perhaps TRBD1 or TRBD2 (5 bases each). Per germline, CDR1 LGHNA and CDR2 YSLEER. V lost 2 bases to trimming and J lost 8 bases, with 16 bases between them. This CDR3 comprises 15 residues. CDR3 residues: CASSQSWDGLDEQFF. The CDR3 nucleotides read TGCGCCAGCAGCCAATCTTGGGACGGACTCGATGAGCAGTTCTTC.

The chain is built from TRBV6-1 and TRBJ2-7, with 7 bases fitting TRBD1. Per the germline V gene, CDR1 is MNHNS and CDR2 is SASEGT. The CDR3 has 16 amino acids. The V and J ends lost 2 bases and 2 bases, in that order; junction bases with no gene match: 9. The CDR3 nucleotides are TGTGCCAGCAGTGAATGGGTGACAGGGATTACCTACGAGCAGTACTTC. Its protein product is CASSEWVTGITYEQYF.

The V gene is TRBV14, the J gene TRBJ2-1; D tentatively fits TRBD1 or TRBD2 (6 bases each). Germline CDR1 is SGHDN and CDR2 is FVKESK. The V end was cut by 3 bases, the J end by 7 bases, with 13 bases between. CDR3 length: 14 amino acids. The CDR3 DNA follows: TGTGCCAGCAGCCATGGAGGGGGTCCTAATGAGCAGTTCTTC. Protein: CASSHGGGPNEQFF.

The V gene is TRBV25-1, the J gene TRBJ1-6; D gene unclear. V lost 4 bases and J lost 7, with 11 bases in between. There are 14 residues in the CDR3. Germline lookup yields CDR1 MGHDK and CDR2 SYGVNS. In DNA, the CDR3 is TGTGCCAGCAGTGGACCCTCGGGGAATTCACCCCTCCACTTT. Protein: CASSGPSGNSPLHF.

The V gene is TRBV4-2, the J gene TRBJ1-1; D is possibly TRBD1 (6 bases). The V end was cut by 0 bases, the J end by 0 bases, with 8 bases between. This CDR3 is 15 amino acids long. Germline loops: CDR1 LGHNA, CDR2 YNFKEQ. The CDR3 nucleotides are TGTGCCAGCAGCCAAGAGGACAGAATGAACACTGAAGCTTTCTTT. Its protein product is CASSQEDRMNTEAFF.